The rows below give T cell receptor beta chains drawn from one sample of a study of control samples from healthy donors and cancer patients. TCRdb keeps only in-frame clones here, not all; method: immunoSEQ multiplex PCR. The sample contains roughly 150,000 clones, about 91% of which appear only once. The sample was blood. These TCRs come from a man younger than 30 in good health. CDR3s include the opening cysteine and the closing phenylalanine or tryptophan. The D gene is left open where the match is weak. Some rows have no size entry. The others give once, few or many, or a class for an expanded clone.

V gene: TRBV9; D gene: NA; J gene: TRBJ2-3; clone size: NA; CDR3 DNA: TGTGCCAGCAGCGCCTCCTTAGGGACCCCGAGCACAGATACGCAGTATTTT; CDR3 protein: CASSASLGTPSTDTQYF
V gene: TRBV6-2/TRBV6-3; D gene: TRBD2; J gene: TRBJ2-7; clone size: NA; CDR3 DNA: TGTGCCAGCAGCCTAGGGACTAGGTACGAGCAGTACTTC; CDR3 protein: CASSLGTRYEQYF
V gene: TRBV12-5; D gene: NA; J gene: TRBJ2-7; clone size: NA; CDR3 DNA: TGTGCTAGTGGCCTTGCGCCCTCAACAGGGACCACCTACGAGCAGTACTTC; CDR3 protein: CASGLAPSTGTTYEQYF
V gene: TRBV4-2; D gene: NA; J gene: TRBJ2-2; clone size: NA; CDR3 DNA: NA; CDR3 protein: CASSLSHSGGVTWPGSCFF
V gene: TRBV6-1; D gene: NA; J gene: TRBJ1-4; clone size: NA; CDR3 DNA: TGTGCCAGCAGTGAGTCCCTTAGTCGTAGGGAAAAACTGTTTTTT; CDR3 protein: CASSESLSRREKLFF
V gene: TRBV28; D gene: TRBD1; J gene: TRBJ2-1; clone size: NA; CDR3 DNA: TGTGCCAGCAGTCCCGACAGGGGGCTTACGAATGAGCAGTTCTTC; CDR3 protein: CASSPDRGLTNEQFF
V gene: TRBV28; D gene: TRBD1; J gene: TRBJ2-2; clone size: NA; CDR3 DNA: TGTGCCAGCAGTAGACCCCGGACAGGGGTCGGGGAGCTGTTTTTT; CDR3 protein: CASSRPRTGVGELFF
V gene: TRBV6-6; D gene: NA; J gene: TRBJ2-4; clone size: NA; CDR3 DNA: TGTGCCAGCAGTTACGGGCCGCAAACCTACTTC; CDR3 protein: CASSYGPQTYF
V gene: TRBV5-1; D gene: TRBD1; J gene: TRBJ1-1; clone size: NA; CDR3 DNA: TGCGCCAGCAGCTTTGGGGGACAGGGCGGCACTGAAGCTTTCTTT; CDR3 protein: CASSFGGQGGTEAFF
V gene: TRBV18; D gene: TRBD2; J gene: TRBJ2-5; clone size: NA; CDR3 DNA: TGTGCCAGCTCACCCCCCCGCTCGGGTGGACTAGCGGGGGGGCCTTTCCAAGAGACCCAGTACTTC; CDR3 protein: CASSPPRSGGLAGGPFQETQYF
V gene: TRBV6-4; D gene: NA; J gene: TRBJ1-2; clone size: NA; CDR3 DNA: TGTGCCAGCAGCCCGAGAGACCTACAGGGCTATGGCTACACCTTC; CDR3 protein: CASSPRDLQGYGYTF
V gene: TRBV6-2/TRBV6-3; D gene: NA; J gene: TRBJ1-1; clone size: NA; CDR3 DNA: TGTGCCAGCAGTACCGAGGTTGTCACTGAAGCTTTCTTT; CDR3 protein: CASSTEVVTEAFF
V gene: TRBV6-6; D gene: NA; J gene: TRBJ1-3; clone size: NA; CDR3 DNA: TGTGCCAGCAGTTACATCGTGGGGAATTCGGACACCATATATTTT; CDR3 protein: CASSYIVGNSDTIYF
V gene: TRBV5-1; D gene: TRBD2; J gene: TRBJ2-5; clone size: NA; CDR3 DNA: TGCGCCAGCAGCACGGGACTAGCGGTGCAGGAGACCCAGTACTTC; CDR3 protein: CASSTGLAVQETQYF
V gene: TRBV30; D gene: TRBD2; J gene: TRBJ2-7; clone size: NA; CDR3 DNA: TGTGCCCTCCGGAGACCAGCGGGGGACTACGAGCAGTACTTC; CDR3 protein: CALRRPAGDYEQYF
V gene: TRBV28; D gene: NA; J gene: TRBJ2-2; clone size: NA; CDR3 DNA: TGTGCCAGCAGCCGCTCCGGTTTGGATAGGGAAAACACCGGGGAGCTGTTTTTT; CDR3 protein: CASSRSGLDRENTGELFF
V gene: TRBV5-4; D gene: NA; J gene: TRBJ1-2; clone size: few; CDR3 DNA: TGTGCCAGCAGGCAGAAGGGTGGCTACACCTTC; CDR3 protein: CASRQKGGYTF
V gene: TRBV9; D gene: TRBD2; J gene: TRBJ2-3; clone size: NA; CDR3 DNA: TGTGCCAGCAGCGTAAACCGGGGGGAGGCAGATACGCAGTATTTT; CDR3 protein: CASSVNRGEADTQYF
V gene: TRBV3-1/TRBV3-2; D gene: TRBD1; J gene: TRBJ1-6; clone size: NA; CDR3 DNA: TGTGCCAGCAGCCAAGTGAAGGGGGCGACTTCACCCCTCCACTTT; CDR3 protein: CASSQVKGATSPLHF
V gene: TRBV7-9; D gene: NA; J gene: TRBJ2-7; clone size: NA; CDR3 DNA: TGTGCTGCGACGTCGGGGGGCATGGGGGACGAGCAGTACTTC; CDR3 protein: CAATSGGMGDEQYF
V gene: TRBV7-2; D gene: TRBD1; J gene: TRBJ2-7; clone size: NA; CDR3 DNA: TGTGCCAGCAGCTGGGGGACAGGGGGCGCGTACGAGCAGTACTTC; CDR3 protein: CASSWGTGGAYEQYF
V gene: TRBV2; D gene: TRBD2; J gene: TRBJ2-3; clone size: few; CDR3 DNA: TGTGCCAGCAGTCGACTAGCGGGGGGCGTAGATACGCAGTATTTT; CDR3 protein: CASSRLAGGVDTQYF
V gene: TRBV10-3; D gene: TRBD2; J gene: TRBJ2-1; clone size: NA; CDR3 DNA: TGTGCCATCAGTTCACTAGCGGGGGCCTACAATGAGCAGTTCTTC; CDR3 protein: CAISSLAGAYNEQFF
V gene: TRBV30; D gene: NA; J gene: TRBJ1-1; clone size: few; CDR3 DNA: TGTGCCTGGAGTGGGAGGGGAGGCACTGAAGCTTTCTTT; CDR3 protein: CAWSGRGGTEAFF
V gene: TRBV28; D gene: TRBD1; J gene: TRBJ1-1; clone size: NA; CDR3 DNA: TGTGCCAGCAGCCAACCTCCCGGACAGGGGCACACTGAAGCTTTCTTT; CDR3 protein: CASSQPPGQGHTEAFF
V gene: TRBV9; D gene: NA; J gene: TRBJ1-2; clone size: NA; CDR3 DNA: TGTGCCAGCAGCGTAGGGACAAACTATGGCTACACCTTC; CDR3 protein: CASSVGTNYGYTF
V gene: TRBV7-9; D gene: NA; J gene: TRBJ1-6; clone size: NA; CDR3 DNA: TGTGCCAGCAGCTTAGTCGCCGGGGTTGGTTCACCCCTCCACTTT; CDR3 protein: CASSLVAGVGSPLHF
V gene: TRBV28; D gene: NA; J gene: TRBJ2-3; clone size: NA; CDR3 DNA: TGTGCCAGCAGTACGCACTTCACAGATACGCAGTATTTT; CDR3 protein: CASSTHFTDTQYF
V gene: TRBV4-2; D gene: NA; J gene: TRBJ1-4; clone size: NA; CDR3 DNA: TGTGCCAGCAGCCAAGATACCGGGGGAGAGGGCGAAAAACTGTTTTTT; CDR3 protein: CASSQDTGGEGEKLFF
V gene: TRBV3-1/TRBV3-2; D gene: NA; J gene: TRBJ2-7; clone size: NA; CDR3 DNA: TGTGCCAGCAGCCCCAGGCGGGGTCCCCCTTACGAGCAGTACTTC; CDR3 protein: CASSPRRGPPYEQYF